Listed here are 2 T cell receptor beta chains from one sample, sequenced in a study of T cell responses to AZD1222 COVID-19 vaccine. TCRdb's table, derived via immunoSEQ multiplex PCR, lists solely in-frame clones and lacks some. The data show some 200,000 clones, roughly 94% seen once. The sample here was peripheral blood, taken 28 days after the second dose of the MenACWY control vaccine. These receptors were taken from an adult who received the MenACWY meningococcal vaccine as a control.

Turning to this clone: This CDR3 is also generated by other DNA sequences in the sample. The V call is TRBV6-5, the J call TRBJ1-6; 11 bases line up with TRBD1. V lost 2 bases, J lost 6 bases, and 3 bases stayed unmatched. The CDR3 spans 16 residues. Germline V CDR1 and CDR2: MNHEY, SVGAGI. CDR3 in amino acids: CASSYSGTGGNSPLHF. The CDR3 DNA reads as TGTGCCAGCAGTTACAGCGGGACAGGGGGTAATTCACCCCTCCACTTT.

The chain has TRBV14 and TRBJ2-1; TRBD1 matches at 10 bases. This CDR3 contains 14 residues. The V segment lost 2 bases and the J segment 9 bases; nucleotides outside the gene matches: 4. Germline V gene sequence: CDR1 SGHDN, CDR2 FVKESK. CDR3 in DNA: TGTGCCAGCAGCCAAAGCGGACAGGGGGTTGAGCAGTTCTTC. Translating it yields CASSQSGQGVEQFF.